The rows below give T cell receptor beta chains drawn from one sample of a study of T cell responses to AZD1222 COVID-19 vaccine. TCRdb's table, derived via immunoSEQ multiplex PCR, lists solely in-frame clones and lacks some. The profile shows about 140,000 clones, 91% of them singletons. This sample comprised peripheral blood, obtained 28 days after the second dose of the MenACWY control vaccine. All receptors derive from an adult who received the MenACWY meningococcal vaccine as a control. CDR3s include the opening cysteine and the closing phenylalanine or tryptophan. A D gene is named only where the DNA matches it firmly. Size values are once, few and many counts, or a class for expanded clones, and some rows have none.

d_call clone_size j_call v_call cdr3_nt cdr3_aa
- - TRBJ1-1 TRBV29-1 TGCAGCGTTGATACAGGGCTATTGGATACTGAAGCTTTCTTT CSVDTGLLDTEAFF
- - TRBJ2-5 TRBV7-3 TGTGCCAGCAGCGTACAGGGTGCCCAAGAGACCCAGTACTTC CASSVQGAQETQYF
- - TRBJ2-1 TRBV24-1 TGTGCCACCAGTGACTACAGAGGGAATGAGCAGTTCTTC CATSDYRGNEQFF
TRBD1 - TRBJ1-4 TRBV6-5 TGTGCCAGCAGCCCGGGACAGGGGTTTGCCTTAAAACTGTTTTTT CASSPGQGFALKLFF
- - TRBJ1-3 TRBV28 TGTGCCAGCGGGGGGGGCGCTGGAAACACCATATATTTT CASGGGAGNTIYF
TRBD2 once TRBJ2-5 TRBV28 TGTGCCAGCAGTTTACTAGCGGGGGGACAAGAGACCCAGTACTTC CASSLLAGGQETQYF
- - TRBJ2-3 TRBV5-1 TGCGCCAGCAGCCTTGTAAGCGGAGAGGGCACAGATACGCAGTATTTT CASSLVSGEGTDTQYF
- - TRBJ1-2 TRBV19 TGTGCCAGTAGCCAGCTAACCAACTATGGCTACACCTTC CASSQLTNYGYTF
- - TRBJ2-3 TRBV6-2/TRBV6-3 TGTGCCAGCAGTTACGGGCAGGGTAGGGGAGATACGCAGTATTTT CASSYGQGRGDTQYF
- - TRBJ1-1 TRBV5-4 TGTGCCAGCAGCCTGGCGACCATGAACACTGAAGCTTTCTTT CASSLATMNTEAFF
- - TRBJ1-5 TRBV6-5 TGTGCCAGCAGCCTCGAAAGCAATCAGCCCCAGCATTTT CASSLESNQPQHF
- - TRBJ2-5 TRBV5-5 TGTGCCAGCAGCTTGGGTCTCGGGGGCCGCCGTGAGACCCAGTACTTC CASSLGLGGRRETQYF
- - TRBJ2-7 TRBV5-4 TGTGCCAGCAGCCCAGAGTCCAGCTCCTACGAGCAGTACTTC CASSPESSSYEQYF
- - TRBJ1-6 TRBV3-1/TRBV3-2 TGTGCCAGCAGCCAAGATGGCCATTCACCCCTCCACTTT CASSQDGHSPLHF
TRBD2 - TRBJ2-2 TRBV30 TGTGCCTCTACACCCTGGAGCGGGGGGAACACCGGGGAGCTGTTTTTT CASTPWSGGNTGELFF
- few TRBJ2-7 TRBV18 TGTGCCAGCTCACCTGATTACGAGCAGTACTTC CASSPDYEQYF
- - TRBJ2-7 TRBV7-2 TGTGCCAGCAGCTTATTGGTCGCTAGCCACGAGCAGTACTTC CASSLLVASHEQYF
- - TRBJ2-5 TRBV5-1 TGCGCCAGCAGCACGGAACAGGGAGGGTGGGGGACCCAGTACTTC CASSTEQGGWGTQYF
- - TRBJ2-3 TRBV29-1 TGCAGCGTTATAACGGGAGCATCGGGCACAGATACGCAGTATTTT CSVITGASGTDTQYF
TRBD2 - TRBJ2-2 TRBV18 TGTGCCAGCTCCGGACTAGCGGGGGGACCGAACACCGGGGAGCTGTTTTTT CASSGLAGGPNTGELFF
- - TRBJ2-3 TRBV29-1 TGCAGCGCAAAAGACAGCACAGATACGCAGTATTTT CSAKDSTDTQYF
TRBD2 - TRBJ2-7 TRBV28 TGTGCCAGCAGTCCCCCGGTGGGGAGGGGGCAGTACTTC CASSPPVGRGQYF
- - TRBJ2-7 TRBV6-5 TGTGCCAGCGGGAAAGCGACCGCTCCCCTTAACGAGCAGTACTTC CASGKATAPLNEQYF
- - TRBJ2-3 TRBV27 TGTGCCAGCAGCCCCCTCGGAGGGGGCAACACAGATACGCAGTATTTT CASSPLGGGNTDTQYF
TRBD2 - TRBJ2-7 TRBV7-6 TGTGCCAGCAGCTTAGCAAGCGGGAGCACTGTATACGAGCAGTACTTC CASSLASGSTVYEQYF
TRBD1 - TRBJ1-2 TRBV24-1 TGTGCCACCATTCCCTGGGGGGGAACGGGACAGGGGGTTTTCTATGGCTACACCTTC CATIPWGGTGQGVFYGYTF
- - TRBJ2-1 TRBV29-1 TGCAGCGTTGAGTCGGGGGCCCGGGAGCGGAATGAGCAGTTCTTC CSVESGARERNEQFF
- - TRBJ1-5 TRBV6-2/TRBV6-3 TGTGCCAGCAGCACCGACGGATCTTATCAGCCCCAGCATTTT CASSTDGSYQPQHF
- - TRBJ2-3 TRBV6-5 TGTGCCAGCAGTCCCCGGACTACCCCAGATACGCAGTATTTT CASSPRTTPDTQYF
- - TRBJ2-2 TRBV21-1 TGTGCCAGCAGCAAAGGGGATCTGGAGGGGCCGGGTTACACCGGGGAGCTGTTTTTT CASSKGDLEGPGYTGELFF
- - TRBJ1-6 TRBV6-2/TRBV6-3 TGTGCCAGCAGTGACAGGACGGGAGGTAATTCACCCCTCCACTTT CASSDRTGGNSPLHF
- once TRBJ2-1 TRBV2 TGTGCCAGCAGGCCGCAGGGGGGGATGTTCTTC CASRPQGGMFF
- - TRBJ2-5 TRBV7-2 TGTGCCAGCAGCCCCCACGAGACCCAGTACTTC CASSPHETQYF
- - TRBJ1-4 TRBV7-2 TGTGCCAGCAGCCGTTCCCTTCGACTCGGCGAAAAACTGTTTTTT CASSRSLRLGEKLFF
- - TRBJ1-6 TRBV11-2 TGTGCCAGCAGCTTAGCCAGGGAAGGGGCTTCACCCCTCCACTTT CASSLAREGASPLHF
- few TRBJ2-4 TRBV2 TGTGCCAGCAGTGAAAACCCCCGACTAGCCAAAAACATTCAGTACTTC CASSENPRLAKNIQYF
- - TRBJ1-6 TRBV19 TGTGCCAGTACCTCGAGGGGGTTTATCGATTCACCCCTCCACTTT CASTSRGFIDSPLHF
TRBD2 - TRBJ2-3 TRBV28 TGTGCCAGCAGTCCGGGACTAGCGGGGGGGCTTGCGTATTTT CASSPGLAGGLAYF
- - TRBJ1-1 TRBV20-1 TGCAGTGCTAGTCGGACATCTGAAGCTTTCTTT CSASRTSEAFF
TRBD1 - TRBJ1-1 TRBV7-3 TGTGCCAGCAGCTTAAGGCGGGACAGTGAAGCTTTCTTT CASSLRRDSEAFF
- - TRBJ1-1 TRBV19 TGTGCCAGTAGTATTTCTTTAGGGGGAACTGAAGCTTTCTTT CASSISLGGTEAFF
TRBD1 - TRBJ1-2 TRBV28 TGTGCCAGCAGTCTCGCAGGGGGCACCCCCTATGGCTACACCTTC CASSLAGGTPYGYTF
TRBD1 - TRBJ1-2 TRBV4-3 TGCGCCAGCAGCCCCGGACAGGGCACCTATGGCTACACCTTC CASSPGQGTYGYTF
- - TRBJ2-3 TRBV19 TGTGCCAGTAGTATAGCTGGGGTCACAGATACGCAGTATTTT CASSIAGVTDTQYF
TRBD2 - TRBJ2-1 TRBV19 TGTGCCAGTAGCGGACTAGCGGGGATCTCCTACAATGAGCAGTTCTTC CASSGLAGISYNEQFF
- once TRBJ1-5 TRBV4-3 TGCGCCAGCAGCCAAGGAGTAGAACAGCCCCAGCATTTT CASSQGVEQPQHF
- - TRBJ1-2 TRBV2 TGTGCCAGCAGTGAACGTGTAGGGCTCGGCTATGGCTACACCTTC CASSERVGLGYGYTF
- - TRBJ2-5 TRBV19 TGTGCCAGTAGTCAACAAGTCCAAGAGACCCAGTACTTC CASSQQVQETQYF
TRBD2 - TRBJ2-3 TRBV29-1 TGCAGCGTTGAAAAAGCGGGGGGCACAGATACGCAGTATTTT CSVEKAGGTDTQYF
- - TRBJ2-2 TRBV9 TGTGCCAGCAGCGTAGCTTGGGCGGCGAACACCGGGGAGCTGTTTTTT CASSVAWAANTGELFF
- few TRBJ2-4 TRBV3-1/TRBV3-2 TGTGCCAGCACCGGAACAGGGAGGGGTAAAAACATTCAGTACTTC CASTGTGRGKNIQYF
TRBD2 - TRBJ2-7 TRBV2 TGTGCCAGCGGAAGACTAGCGGGAGAACCGGGGGAGCAGTACTTC CASGRLAGEPGEQYF
TRBD1 - TRBJ1-2 TRBV28 TGTGCCAGCAGCCAAATAAGGACAGGGGGAGGGTATGGCTACACCTTC CASSQIRTGGGYGYTF